This T cell receptor (beta chain) was observed in a study of blood T cell repertoires in COVID-19. Study-level information: Donors in the United States, Italy and Spain gave samples during acute or convalescent COVID-19.

All enrollees were about 18 to 89 years old and from under 25 US areas. All recovered Cohort 3 donors got two negative PCRs, got clearance, or saw symptom resolution. Assay: immunoSEQ multiplex PCR; the TCRdb copy retains only in-frame clones and omits some. The sample lists a few hundred thousand clones, approximately 90% occurring once. The V gene lost 2 bases and the J gene lost 3 bases, with 8 bases spanning the gap. The CDR3 extends over 13 amino acids. From germline, CDR1 is SGHDT and CDR2 YYEEEE. Sequenced material: PBMCs or T cells enriched from blood (not recorded which). This TCR was sampled from a woman aged 40 to 49 who had recovered from COVID-19. The rearrangement uses TRBV5-6 and TRBJ1-2; D is ambiguous. The CDR3 protein is CASSFDNYYGYTF. DNA of the CDR3: TGTGCCAGCAGCTTCGACAATTACTATGGCTACACCTTC.